These T cell receptor beta chains were read from a single sample in a study of cytomegalovirus exposure and HLA in healthy donors. Libraries were prepared by immunoSEQ multiplex PCR; TCRdb keeps only in-frame clonotypes and omits some of them. The data show 150,000 to 200,000 clones, with 55% to 70% seen just once and 2.8% held by the top ten. Sample: PBMCs. The receptor set was obtained from a woman aged 40 to 50 in good health and CMV-seropositive. Each CDR3 is given with its conserved first and last residue. Each record gives: clone size, D gene, J gene, V gene, CDR3 DNA, CDR3 protein. The D gene is left open where the match is weak. Size is stated for part of the rows, as once, few or many counts, or as a class when the clone is expanded.

clone_size: .
d_call: .
j_call: TRBJ2-6
v_call: TRBV2
cdr3_nt: TGTGCCGGAAACAGGGCTGGGGCCAACGTCCTGACTTTC
cdr3_aa: CAGNRAGANVLTF

clone_size: .
d_call: .
j_call: TRBJ2-7
v_call: TRBV28
cdr3_nt: TGTGCCAGCAGTTTAGGGGGCTTAGGGCACGAGCAGTACTTC
cdr3_aa: CASSLGGLGHEQYF

clone_size: .
d_call: .
j_call: TRBJ2-2
v_call: TRBV27
cdr3_nt: TGTGCCAGCAGTTTATCTAGCCCCGGGGAGCTGTTTTTT
cdr3_aa: CASSLSSPGELFF

clone_size: .
d_call: .
j_call: TRBJ2-3
v_call: TRBV6-1
cdr3_nt: TGTGCCAGCAGTGGACTAGAAAGGAACCCAGATACGCAGTATTTT
cdr3_aa: CASSGLERNPDTQYF

clone_size: .
d_call: TRBD1
j_call: TRBJ1-2
v_call: TRBV4-3
cdr3_nt: TGCGCCAGCAGCCAAGAACAGGGGGCAGGCTATGGCTACACCTTC
cdr3_aa: CASSQEQGAGYGYTF

clone_size: .
d_call: .
j_call: TRBJ2-1
v_call: TRBV19
cdr3_nt: TGTGCCAGTAGTATAGGGACCCTCCAGGGGCAGTTCTTC
cdr3_aa: CASSIGTLQGQFF

clone_size: .
d_call: TRBD1
j_call: TRBJ2-7
v_call: TRBV7-6
cdr3_nt: TGTGCCAGCAGCTCTCGGGACAGGGGGCGAAGCGAGCAGTACTTC
cdr3_aa: CASSSRDRGRSEQYF

clone_size: .
d_call: .
j_call: TRBJ2-3
v_call: TRBV21-1
cdr3_nt: TGTGCCAGCACCCTCACCGGGACTAGCGGGGCGAATACGCAGTATTTT
cdr3_aa: CASTLTGTSGANTQYF

clone_size: .
d_call: .
j_call: TRBJ1-4
v_call: TRBV4-3
cdr3_nt: TGCGCCAGCAGCCAAGACGGCGGCATAAAAGAAAAACTGTTTTTT
cdr3_aa: CASSQDGGIKEKLFF

clone_size: .
d_call: TRBD1
j_call: TRBJ2-3
v_call: TRBV28
cdr3_nt: TGTGCCAGCAGTTTTCGTTCGCAGGGGGTTATAGATACGCAGTATTTT
cdr3_aa: CASSFRSQGVIDTQYF

clone_size: .
d_call: .
j_call: TRBJ2-1
v_call: TRBV7-6
cdr3_nt: TGTGCCAGCAGCTCCCGGAGCAGGGTTTCTGAGCAGTTCTTC
cdr3_aa: CASSSRSRVSEQFF

clone_size: few
d_call: TRBD1
j_call: TRBJ1-1
v_call: TRBV10-3
cdr3_nt: TGTGCCATCAGTGAGCAGGGGGACGTAGCTATTGAAGCTTTCTTT
cdr3_aa: CAISEQGDVAIEAFF

clone_size: .
d_call: TRBD1
j_call: TRBJ2-4
v_call: TRBV9
cdr3_nt: TGTGCCAGCAGCGTAGATCAGGGGGCTGACATTCAGTACTTC
cdr3_aa: CASSVDQGADIQYF

clone_size: .
d_call: .
j_call: TRBJ1-6
v_call: TRBV19
cdr3_nt: TGTGCCAGTAAGGAGATCAGCTCCTATAATTCACCCCTCCACTTT
cdr3_aa: CASKEISSYNSPLHF

clone_size: .
d_call: TRBD1
j_call: TRBJ1-3
v_call: TRBV19
cdr3_nt: TGTGCCAGTAGTACACAGGGGGCTAACTCTGGAAACACCATATATTTT
cdr3_aa: CASSTQGANSGNTIYF

clone_size: .
d_call: .
j_call: TRBJ1-2
v_call: TRBV25-1
cdr3_nt: TGTGCCAGCAGTGAAAGCAGGGCAGCTAACTATGGCTACACCTTC
cdr3_aa: CASSESRAANYGYTF

clone_size: .
d_call: .
j_call: TRBJ2-7
v_call: TRBV10-3
cdr3_nt: TGTGCCATCACAAAGGGTGAGGACAGTGGGTACGAGCAGTACTTC
cdr3_aa: CAITKGEDSGYEQYF

clone_size: .
d_call: .
j_call: TRBJ2-3
v_call: TRBV10-2
cdr3_nt: TGCGCCAGCAGTTTCGCGGGGGCTAGCACAGATACGCAGTATTTT
cdr3_aa: CASSFAGASTDTQYF

clone_size: .
d_call: .
j_call: TRBJ2-7
v_call: TRBV21-1
cdr3_nt: TGTGCCAGCCGGTATGGTGTAGATCTGCTCGACGAGCAGTACTTC
cdr3_aa: CASRYGVDLLDEQYF

clone_size: few
d_call: .
j_call: TRBJ1-1
v_call: TRBV18
cdr3_nt: TGTGCCAGCCGTAGTTTAGGGGTAACTGAAGCTTTCTTT
cdr3_aa: CASRSLGVTEAFF

clone_size: .
d_call: .
j_call: TRBJ2-2
v_call: TRBV19
cdr3_nt: TGTGCCAGTAGTATCACACTAGCGAACACCGGGGAGCTGTTTTTT
cdr3_aa: CASSITLANTGELFF

clone_size: .
d_call: TRBD1
j_call: TRBJ1-1
v_call: TRBV5-1
cdr3_nt: TGCGCCAGCAGCTTGGAGGGGGCGACTTGGAACACTGAAGCTTTCTTT
cdr3_aa: CASSLEGATWNTEAFF

clone_size: .
d_call: TRBD1
j_call: TRBJ1-1
v_call: TRBV7-3
cdr3_nt: TGTGCCAGCAGCTGGGGGACAGGCACTGAAGCTTTCTTT
cdr3_aa: CASSWGTGTEAFF

clone_size: .
d_call: .
j_call: TRBJ1-1
v_call: TRBV29-1
cdr3_nt: TGCAGCGTTGAATTTTCTGCCAGGGGTGCAACTTTCTTT
cdr3_aa: CSVEFSARGATFF

clone_size: .
d_call: TRBD2
j_call: TRBJ2-7
v_call: TRBV11-2
cdr3_nt: TGTGCCAGCAGCTTTCGATCGGGAGGATACGAGCAGTACTTC
cdr3_aa: CASSFRSGGYEQYF

clone_size: once
d_call: .
j_call: TRBJ2-5
v_call: TRBV9
cdr3_nt: TGTGCCAGCAGCACCGACGGGTTCCAAACAGAGACCCAGTACTTC
cdr3_aa: CASSTDGFQTETQYF

clone_size: .
d_call: .
j_call: TRBJ1-4
v_call: TRBV28
cdr3_nt: TGTGCCAGCAGTTTAAGGTCAGGGTACGCTGAAAAACTGTTTTTT
cdr3_aa: CASSLRSGYAEKLFF

clone_size: .
d_call: .
j_call: TRBJ2-3
v_call: TRBV4-3
cdr3_nt: TGCGCCAGCAGCCAATCCAGAGGAGCAGATACGCAGTATTTT
cdr3_aa: CASSQSRGADTQYF

clone_size: .
d_call: .
j_call: TRBJ1-2
v_call: TRBV6-5
cdr3_nt: TGTGCCAGCAGCCACAGTAACTATGGCTACACCTTC
cdr3_aa: CASSHSNYGYTF

clone_size: .
d_call: .
j_call: TRBJ2-2
v_call: TRBV15
cdr3_nt: TGTGCCACCAGCAGAGTACTCTCGGCGGGGATGCTGTTTTTT
cdr3_aa: CATSRVLSAGMLFF

clone_size: .
d_call: .
j_call: TRBJ1-1
v_call: TRBV7-3
cdr3_nt: TGTGCCAGCAGCCCGTTTGCGGGGAACACTGAAGCTTTCTTT
cdr3_aa: CASSPFAGNTEAFF

clone_size: once
d_call: .
j_call: TRBJ1-1
v_call: TRBV7-2
cdr3_nt: TGTGCCAGCAGCATAGGTCGGGGGGGGTCTGAAGCTTTCTTT
cdr3_aa: CASSIGRGGSEAFF

clone_size: .
d_call: TRBD1
j_call: TRBJ1-4
v_call: TRBV6-5
cdr3_nt: TGTGCCAGCAGTTACCAGGGGGCTCCTAATGAAAAACTGTTTTTT
cdr3_aa: CASSYQGAPNEKLFF

clone_size: few
d_call: .
j_call: TRBJ1-4
v_call: TRBV27
cdr3_nt: TGTGCCAGCAGTTTATTTAGGGGTCCTAATGAAAAACTGTTTTTT
cdr3_aa: CASSLFRGPNEKLFF

clone_size: .
d_call: .
j_call: TRBJ2-3
v_call: TRBV4-1
cdr3_nt: TGCGCCAGCAGCCAAGATCGAACACGTCTGGACAGAATATCAGATACGCAGTATTTT
cdr3_aa: CASSQDRTRLDRISDTQYF

clone_size: .
d_call: .
j_call: TRBJ1-1
v_call: TRBV10-3
cdr3_nt: TGTGCCATCAGGGGGACTCAAGGGGCTGAAGCTTTCTTT
cdr3_aa: CAIRGTQGAEAFF

clone_size: .
d_call: .
j_call: TRBJ2-5
v_call: TRBV7-8
cdr3_nt: TGTGCCAGCAGCTTAGATGTTGCAGGGTTAGAGACCCAGTACTTC
cdr3_aa: CASSLDVAGLETQYF

clone_size: few
d_call: TRBD1
j_call: TRBJ2-1
v_call: TRBV5-6
cdr3_nt: TGTGCCAGCAGCCTTATGTGGCTTATTGGACAGGGAACGGGGAATGAGCAGTTCTTC
cdr3_aa: CASSLMWLIGQGTGNEQFF

clone_size: few
d_call: TRBD2
j_call: TRBJ2-1
v_call: TRBV6-4
cdr3_nt: TGTGCCAGCAGCGGACTAGCGGGAGGGTACAATGAGCAGTTCTTC
cdr3_aa: CASSGLAGGYNEQFF

clone_size: .
d_call: TRBD1
j_call: TRBJ1-3
v_call: TRBV29-1
cdr3_nt: TGCAGCGTTAAGGATGGACAGGGGGAAAAGTTCTCTGGAAACACCATATATTTT
cdr3_aa: CSVKDGQGEKFSGNTIYF

clone_size: .
d_call: .
j_call: TRBJ2-7
v_call: TRBV27
cdr3_nt: TGTGCCAGCAGTAATCTCTACGAGCAGTACTTC
cdr3_aa: CASSNLYEQYF

clone_size: .
d_call: .
j_call: TRBJ2-1
v_call: TRBV4-3
cdr3_nt: TGCGCCAGCAGCCAAGACGCGGGGGCAGGTGAGCAGTTCTTC
cdr3_aa: CASSQDAGAGEQFF

clone_size: few
d_call: TRBD1
j_call: TRBJ2-3
v_call: TRBV6-6
cdr3_nt: TGTGCCAGCAGTACCAGGGGGCAAACAGATACGCAGTATTTT
cdr3_aa: CASSTRGQTDTQYF

clone_size: few
d_call: .
j_call: TRBJ2-2
v_call: TRBV28
cdr3_nt: TGTGCCAGCAGTTCCCTAAACACCGGGGAGCTGTTTTTT
cdr3_aa: CASSSLNTGELFF

clone_size: .
d_call: .
j_call: TRBJ2-5
v_call: TRBV15
cdr3_nt: TGTGCCACCAGCAGGCGACAGGAAGAGACCCAGTACTTC
cdr3_aa: CATSRRQEETQYF

clone_size: few
d_call: .
j_call: TRBJ2-7
v_call: TRBV4-3
cdr3_nt: TGCGCCAGCAGCCAATCACTAGTCTTCTACGAGCAGTACTTC
cdr3_aa: CASSQSLVFYEQYF

clone_size: .
d_call: .
j_call: TRBJ2-5
v_call: TRBV2
cdr3_nt: TGTGCCAGCAGAACTCAGGGGGGTCGGCAAGAGACCCAGTACTTC
cdr3_aa: CASRTQGGRQETQYF

clone_size: .
d_call: TRBD1
j_call: TRBJ1-5
v_call: TRBV23-1
cdr3_nt: TGCGCCAGCCCGAGGACTAAACCCGGACAGGACACCATGTATTGCAATCAGCCCCAGCATTTT
cdr3_aa: CASPRTKPGQDTMYCNQPQHF

clone_size: .
d_call: TRBD2
j_call: TRBJ2-7
v_call: TRBV29-1
cdr3_nt: TGCAGCGTTGAAGCCGGACTAGCGGGGGGGAGACCCCACGAGCAGTACTTC
cdr3_aa: CSVEAGLAGGRPHEQYF

clone_size: .
d_call: TRBD2
j_call: TRBJ2-3
v_call: TRBV9
cdr3_nt: TGTGCCAGCAGCGTTAGCGGGAACTCAGATACGCAGTATTTT
cdr3_aa: CASSVSGNSDTQYF

clone_size: .
d_call: TRBD1
j_call: TRBJ2-3
v_call: TRBV7-3
cdr3_nt: TGTGCCAGCAGCACGACAGGGAAGACAGATACGCAGTATTTT
cdr3_aa: CASSTTGKTDTQYF

clone_size: once
d_call: .
j_call: TRBJ1-2
v_call: TRBV10-1
cdr3_nt: TGCGCCAGGGAACACCGGGGAAAGGTCTATGGCTACACCTTC
cdr3_aa: CAREHRGKVYGYTF

clone_size: .
d_call: .
j_call: TRBJ2-2
v_call: TRBV28
cdr3_nt: TGTGCCAGCAGTCGAACCCGGACCGGGGAGCTGTTTTTT
cdr3_aa: CASSRTRTGELFF

clone_size: .
d_call: .
j_call: TRBJ1-1
v_call: TRBV29-1
cdr3_nt: TGCAGCGTTTCTGTCGGGGACACTGAAGCTTTCTTT
cdr3_aa: CSVSVGDTEAFF

clone_size: .
d_call: TRBD2
j_call: TRBJ2-3
v_call: TRBV4-2
cdr3_nt: TGTGCCAGCAGCCAAAGAGCCAGCGGGGGCACAGATACGCAGTATTTT
cdr3_aa: CASSQRASGGTDTQYF